This T cell receptor (beta chain) is drawn from a study of blood T cell repertoires in COVID-19. Study-wide background: Sites in the United States, Italy and Spain provided acute and convalescent COVID-19 samples.

With V trimmed by 3 bases and J by 2 bases, 3 bases remained unmatched. The germline V gene encodes CDR1 LNHNV and CDR2 YYDKDF (reference sequence). CDR3 length equals 15 residues. Libraries were prepared by immunoSEQ multiplex PCR; TCRdb keeps only in-frame clonotypes and omits some of them. The data show about 110,000 clones, with under 85% seen just once and 13% to 15% held by the top ten. The chain has TRBV15 and TRBJ1-3; 8 bases are shared with TRBD1. This TCR was recovered from a woman in her fifties or sixties with acute or convalescent COVID-19. The sample taken for sequencing was peripheral blood. DNA of the CDR3: TGTGCCACCAGCAGGGACAGGGTTCCTGGAAACACCATATATTTT. The encoded protein is CATSRDRVPGNTIYF.